These 9 T cell receptor beta chains came from one sample sequenced in a study of shared clonotypes between healthy human individuals. Data came from immunoSEQ multiplex PCR; TCRdb stores just in-frame clones and leaves some out. The sample yields some 2,500,000 clones, under 95% seen once. Sequences were obtained from naive CD4+ T cells from PBMCs. Subset here: CD45RA+ positively selected. The receptor source for this set is a young man in good health. Some clones in this sample may be carry-over from other donors' samples.

The chain is built from TRBV30 and TRBJ2-7, with a possible D match to TRBD1 (6 bases). Germline lookup yields CDR1 GTSNPN and CDR2 SVGIG (reference sequence). This CDR3 region has 15 residues. V lost 0 bases, J lost 3 bases, and 15 bases lay in between. The CDR3 here is CAWSVLRQDIYEQYF. The DNA of the CDR3 is TGTGCCTGGAGTGTACTGAGACAGGACATCTACGAGCAGTACTTC.

The rearrangement links TRBV7-9 to TRBJ2-5; TRBD1 might be the D (6 bases). Trimming shortened V by 6 bases and J by 2 bases, and 10 bases separated the two germline ends. Germline CDR1 reads SEHNR; CDR2 reads FQNEAQ (reference sequence). The CDR3 has 13 amino acids. The CDR3 region has the DNA TGTGCCAGCAGGGACAGCCAGCAAGAGACCCAGTACTTC. Translating gives CASRDSQQETQYF.

This clone was seen only once. V usage is TRBV28 and J usage is TRBJ1-1; no clear D gene. Trimming left V 11 bases short and J 1 base short, with 20 bases between. Germline CDR1 reads MDHEN; CDR2 reads SYDVKM. The CDR3 is 15 amino acids. In DNA, the CDR3 is TGTGCCGTATCAGTCCCCGGCCGGGGGAACACTGAAGCTTTCTTT. Its protein product is CAVSVPGRGNTEAFF.

V gene TRBV5-6 combines with J gene TRBJ2-2; D gene uncertain. The germline V gene has CDR1 SGHDT and CDR2 YYEEEE. The ends were cut back, 3 bases at V and 5 bases at J, with 11 bases in the middle. The CDR3 covers 14 residues. CDR3 sequence (DNA): TGTGCCAGCAGCTCACAAACGGGTACCGGGGAGCTGTTTTTT. Protein sequence: CASSSQTGTGELFF.

The DNA of the CDR3 is TGTGCCATCAGTGACAGGACGTACGAGCAGTACTTC. It translates to CAISDRTYEQYF. The chain uses TRBV10-3 and TRBJ2-7; D is uncertain. The CDR3 is 12 amino acids. The V end was cut by 3 bases, the J end by 4 bases, with 7 bases between. Germline V CDR1 and CDR2: ENHRY, SYGVKD.

The chain carries TRBV4-1 and TRBJ1-1; weak D call: TRBD1 (6 bases). CDR3 length equals 19 residues. In germline, CDR1 is MGHRA, CDR2 YSYEKL. V gave up 1 base and J gave up 2 bases, with 23 bases separating them. CDR3 bases: TGCGCCAGCAGCCAAGTCCAGATGATATCAGGGGTTATTAACACTGAAGCTTTCTTT. It yields the protein CASSQVQMISGVINTEAFF.

The count of this clone is one. The chain carries TRBV5-1 and TRBJ2-1; a weak D match, TRBD2 (6 bases). V was shortened by 4 bases and J by 10 bases, with 18 bases between the two germline ends. Germline assignment: CDR1 SGHRS and CDR2 YFSETQ. CDR3 size: 14 residues. The CDR3 spells CASSGVSGPREQFF. The CDR3 coding sequence is TGCGCCAGCAGCGGGGTTAGCGGCCCTAGGGAGCAGTTCTTC.

The chain recombines TRBV25-1 with TRBJ2-7, with 10 bases aligning to TRBD2. The CDR3 sequence is 16 residues long. Germline assignment: CDR1 MGHDK and CDR2 SYGVNS. J was trimmed by 9 bases and V by 3 bases; bases with no gene match: 14. Here the CDR3 reads CASSESESSGRIGQYF. Written as DNA, the CDR3 is TGTGCCAGCAGTGAGTCTGAGTCTAGCGGGAGAATCGGGCAGTACTTC.

This clone occurred once. The chain joins TRBV2 to TRBJ1-3; D not resolved. Between the trimmed V and J ends, which lost 6 bases and 8 bases, there was a span of 8 bases. The CDR3 length is 11 residues. Germline CDR1 is SNHLY and CDR2 is FYNNEI. The CDR3 nucleotides are TGTGCCAGCAGAGAGGCTGACACCATATATTTT. Its protein product is CASREADTIYF. The whole variable domain, filled in from reference TRBV2 and TRBJ1-3, reads EPEVTQTPSHQVTQMGQEVILRCVPISNHLYFYWYRQILGQKVEFLVSFYNNEISEKSEIFDDQFSVERPDGSNFTLKIRSTKLEDSAMYFCASREADTIYFGEGSWLTVV.